These 22 T cell receptor beta chains share one sample of origin, sequenced in a study of CD8+CD57+ T cells in acquired aplastic anemia. Using genomic DNA as the template, TCR beta VDJ and CDR3 profiling was carried out. TCRdb redid the calling of the reads with MiXCR, one entry per CDR3 protein. This sample has 250,000 to 300,000 distinct CDR3 sequences, with roughly 59% found just once. Patients picked for sequencing had shown CD8+CD57+ cell expansion detected by flow cytometry. The sequenced sample consisted of sorted CD4+, CD8+, or CD8+CD57+ T cells (not recorded which) from PBMCs. All receptors come from a human donor with aplastic anemia.

In this sample, this clonotype turned up many times. The chain carries TRBV27 and TRBJ2-7; D is unresolved. CDR1 is MNHEY and CDR2 is SMNVEV in the germline V gene (reference sequence). Trimming removed 5 bases at V and 3 bases at J, with 11 bases between. This CDR3 has 13 residues. The CDR3 sequence: CASSARPSYEQYF. The CDR3, as DNA: TGTGCCAGCAGTGCCCGTCCGAGCTACGAGCAGTACTTC.

The rearrangement uses TRBV2 and TRBJ1-6, with D tentatively TRBD1 (6 bases). The V end was cut by 8 bases, the J end by 7 bases, with 21 bases between. The V gene's germline CDR1 is SNHLY and CDR2 FYNNEI. The length of the CDR3 is 16 residues. The CDR3 DNA follows: TGTGCCAGCGGGAGTGACAGCAAGAGGGGGAATTCACCCCTCCACTTT. Protein product: CASGSDSKRGNSPLHF.

This chain joins TRBV5-1 and TRBJ1-4, with 9 bases identical to TRBD1. CDR3 length: 15 amino acids. Looked up from germline, CDR1 is SGHRS and CDR2 is YFSETQ. The ends lost 2 bases at V and 12 bases at J; junction bases unmatched: 11. CDR3 amino acids: CASSFLGTGNAELFF. Here the CDR3 DNA reads TGCGCCAGCAGCTTTCTTGGGACAGGGAATGCGGAACTGTTTTTT. The full variable domain, its missing parts supplied by reference TRBV5-1 and TRBJ1-4, is KAGVTQTPRYLIKTRGQQVTLSCSPISGHRSVSWYQQTPGQGLQFLFEYFSETQRNKGNFPGRFSGRQFSNSRSEMNVSTLELGDSALYLCASSFLGTGNAELFFGSGTQLSVL.

Only a few counts were recorded for this clonotype. The gene calls are TRBV10-2 and TRBJ1-3; D unresolved. Germline V gene lookup returns CDR1 WSHSY and CDR2 SAAADI. The ends were cut back, 3 bases at V and 4 bases at J, with 10 bases in the middle. This CDR3 has 14 amino acids. The CDR3 DNA reads as TGCGCCAGCAGTGAATTAAGGGTGGGAAACACCATATATTTT. This translates into CASSELRVGNTIYF.

This clonotype was seen ten or more times. The genes are TRBV12-3 or TRBV12-4 and TRBJ2-7, with D unresolved. The CDR3 covers 16 residues. V lost 1 base and J lost 6, with 19 bases in between. Written as DNA, the CDR3 is TGTGCCAGCAGTTTAGTAAATTTAGGAGTATTTGGCGAGCAGTACTTC. Encoded protein: CASSLVNLGVFGEQYF.

Notes on this clonotype: In this CDR3 the conserved last residue, phenylalanine or tryptophan, is missing, so a read error is likely. It is unclear where the CDR3 begins or ends on the DNA, so no DNA is shown, and the CDR3 is as TCRdb lists it. V is TRBV7-6 and J is TRBJ2-7; the table's D call, TRBD1, was not checked against the DNA. The CDR3 numbers 9 amino acids, ends counted. Germline V gene data show CDR1 as SGHVS and CDR2 as FNYEAQ. CDR3 in amino acids: CASSWLPGQ.

Points on this clonotype: The junction departs from germline at one end; a sequencing error may be responsible. V usage is TRBV18 and J usage is TRBJ1-2, with no clear D. The CDR3 runs to 12 residues. Germline V gene data show CDR1 as KGHSH and CDR2 as LQKENI. The CDR3 region is CASPPPGYGYTF. In DNA, the CDR3 is TGTGCCAGCCCACCACCTGGATATGGCTACACCTTC. The full variable domain, in which reference TRBV18 and TRBJ1-2 provide the parts outside the CDR3, is NAGVMQNPRHLVRRRGQEARLRCSPMKGHSHVYWYRQLPEEGLKFMVYLQKENIIDESGMPKERFSAEFPKEGPSILRIQQVVRGDSAAYFCASPPPGYGYTFGSGTRLTVV.

The rearrangement joins TRBV20-1 to TRBJ2-5, with D possibly being TRBD1 or TRBD2 (5 bases each). Trimming stripped 3 bases from V and 1 base from J, with 12 bases between. Germline CDR1 DFQATT, CDR2 SNEGSKA (reference sequence). CDR3 length equals 14 residues. CDR3 amino acids: CSASPLGRQETQYF. CDR3 sequence (DNA): TGCAGTGCTAGCCCTTTGGGACGCCAAGAGACCCAGTACTTC.

This clonotype was seen repeatedly, ten times or more. The chain recombines TRBV11-2 with TRBJ2-1, with TRBD2 as a possible D gene (7 bases). The CDR3 runs to 14 residues. The V gene lost 1 base and the J gene lost 7 bases, with 11 bases spanning the gap. Germline loops: CDR1 SGHAT, CDR2 FQNNGV. The CDR3 spells CASSLVGGVNEQFF. For the CDR3, the DNA is TGTGCCAGCAGCTTAGTAGGGGGGGTAAATGAGCAGTTCTTC.

This clonotype was seen more than once but under ten times. One end of the junction varies from germline; a read error may be responsible. V is TRBV7-7 and J is TRBJ2-1; D unclear. This CDR3 has 15 residues. Germline V gene lookup returns CDR1 SSHAT and CDR2 FNYEAQ (reference sequence). The CDR3 coding sequence is TGTGCTAGCAGTCCCGATTTGGACCGGTACAATGAGCAGTTCTTC. Protein: CASSPDLDRYNEQFF.

The chain carries TRBV5-1 and TRBJ2-1; 7 positions match TRBD1. Germline CDR1 is SGHRS and CDR2 is YFSETQ. The CDR3 sequence is 15 residues long. The trim removed 3 bases at V and 4 bases at J, leaving 7 bases unmatched. CDR3 bases: TGCGCCAGCAGCTGGACCGGGACAGTATACAATGAGCAGTTCTTC. Amino acids: CASSWTGTVYNEQFF.

This clonotype was seen a handful of times. This chain links TRBV7-9 with TRBJ2-7, with 8 nucleotides matching TRBD1. V was pared by 5 bases and J by 0 bases, with 3 bases of the junction left unmatched. From germline, CDR1 is SEHNR and CDR2 FQNEAQ (reference sequence). The CDR3 loop spans 14 amino acids. CDR3 in amino acids: CASSEDRDSYEQYF. In nucleotides, the CDR3 is TGTGCCAGCAGCGAGGACAGGGACTCCTACGAGCAGTACTTC.

The gene calls are TRBV5-1 and TRBJ1-3, with 8 bases fitting TRBD1. Germline V CDR1 and CDR2: SGHRS, YFSETQ. The V and J ends lost 1 base and 6 bases, in that order; junction bases with no gene match: 6. This CDR3 region has 15 residues. Here the CDR3 DNA reads TGCGCCAGCAGCTTGTCGGGGCAGGGGGCAAACACCATATATTTT. Protein sequence: CASSLSGQGANTIYF.

Points on this clonotype: The CDR3 ends on some other residue instead of the conserved phenylalanine or tryptophan, so this is likely a read error. The chain links TRBV20-1 to TRBJ1-3; TRBD1 is a possible D gene (5 bases). This CDR3 region has 12 residues. With 6 bases removed from V and 4 bases from J, the gap between germline ends came to 10 bases. CDR1 DFQATT and CDR2 SNEGSKA come from the germline V gene (reference sequence). DNA of the CDR3: TGCAGTGCGGCGCAGGGAGGAAACACCATATATTCT. It encodes CSAAQGGNTIYS.

J is TRBJ2-7 and V is TRBV15; 7 positions agree with TRBD1. The CDR3 runs 14 residues. V lost 0 bases, J lost 3 bases, and 2 bases stayed unmatched. Germline V gene lookup returns CDR1 LNHNV and CDR2 YYDKDF (reference sequence). The DNA for the CDR3 is TGTGCCACCAGCAGAGATCGACAGGGCTACGAGCAGTACTTC. Translating gives CATSRDRQGYEQYF. Looking up the rest from reference TRBV15 and TRBJ2-7 gives the full variable domain: DAMVIQNPRYQVTQFGKPVTLSCSQTLNHNVMYWYQQKSSQAPKLLFHYYDKDFNNEADTPDNFQSRRPNTSFCFLDIRSPGLGDTAMYLCATSRDRQGYEQYFGPGTRLTVT.

This clonotype appeared once. The chain is built from TRBV7-9 and TRBJ2-3; 10 positions agree with TRBD1. V was pared by 6 bases and J by 2 bases, with 5 bases of the junction left unmatched. CDR1 is SEHNR and CDR2 is FQNEAQ in the germline V gene (reference sequence). This CDR3 contains 15 residues. The CDR3 DNA sequence: TGTGCCAGCAGGGGACAGGGGAGCTACACAGATACGCAGTATTTT. Encoded protein: CASRGQGSYTDTQYF.

This rearrangement joins TRBV7-9 to TRBJ1-5; D is unclear. This CDR3 is built from 17 residues. Germline values: CDR1 SEHNR, CDR2 FQNEAQ (reference sequence). The germline V and J ends were trimmed by 1 base and 6 bases, with 19 bases remaining between them. The CDR3 DNA is TGTGCCAGCAGCTTAGTTTTGATAGGAGGCCGAAGTCAGCCCCAGCATTTT. It specifies CASSLVLIGGRSQPQHF.

This clonotype was seen many times. V usage is TRBV5-1 and J usage is TRBJ1-1; 7 bases line up with TRBD1. The CDR3 has 13 residues. The germline V gene encodes CDR1 SGHRS and CDR2 YFSETQ. V lost 4 bases, J lost 3 bases, and 3 bases stayed unmatched. The CDR3 sequence is CASSGTGDTEAFF. CDR3 DNA sequence: TGCGCCAGCAGCGGTACAGGGGACACTGAAGCTTTCTTT. Using reference TRBV5-1 and TRBJ1-1 for the parts outside the CDR3, the full variable domain is KAGVTQTPRYLIKTRGQQVTLSCSPISGHRSVSWYQQTPGQGLQFLFEYFSETQRNKGNFPGRFSGRQFSNSRSEMNVSTLELGDSALYLCASSGTGDTEAFFGQGTRLTVV.

This clonotype was detected ten times or more. The chain couples TRBV11-2 to TRBJ2-1, with 11 bases identical to TRBD2. Germline CDR1 is SGHAT and CDR2 is FQNNGV. The CDR3 contains 17 residues. With 1 base clipped from V and 5 bases from J, the junction kept 7 bases outside the gene matches. CDR3 DNA sequence: TGTGCCAGCAGCTTAGGGGCTAGCGGGGGGAGAGACAATGAGCAGTTCTTC. Translation: CASSLGASGGRDNEQFF.

The chain carries TRBV29-1 and TRBJ2-7, with unresolved D. The CDR3 consists of 11 residues. Germline values: CDR1 SQVTM, CDR2 ANQGSEA. The V and J ends lost 3 bases and 1 base respectively, with 4 bases between them. CDR3 bases: TGCAGCGTTGAGGGTTCCTACGAGCAGTACTTC. This codes for CSVEGSYEQYF.

This clonotype was observed a handful of times. The chain joins TRBV9 to TRBJ1-2, with unresolved D. The CDR3 loop spans 14 amino acids. V shed 0 bases and J shed 8 bases, with 14 bases lying between them. Germline V gene sequence: CDR1 SGDLS, CDR2 YYNGEE. In DNA, the CDR3 is TGTGCCAGCAGCGTAGCTACGGAGGGTAGGGGCTACACCTTC. As protein: CASSVATEGRGYTF. Full variable domain (outside the CDR3, taken from reference TRBV9 and TRBJ1-2): DSGVTQTPKHLITATGQRVTLRCSPRSGDLSVYWYQQSLDQGLQFLIQYYNGEERAKGNILERFSAQQFPDLHSELNLSSLELGDSALYFCASSVATEGRGYTFGSGTRLTVV.

This CDR3 reads CASSSDDSGANVLTF. CDR3 in DNA: TGTGCCAGCAGTTCCGATGACTCTGGGGCCAACGTCCTGACTTTC. The chain recombines TRBV6-2 or TRBV6-3 with TRBJ2-6; D gene unclear. The CDR3 has 15 amino acids. Trimming cost V 4 bases and J 0 bases, with 7 bases left between them. CDR1 MNHEY and CDR2 SVGEGT come from the germline V gene.